The source of this T cell receptor beta chain is a study of T cells after somatic rescue of genetic block. Germline V gene lookup returns CDR1 MNHEY and CDR2 SVGAGI. This CDR3 spans 13 amino acids. V lost 6 bases and J lost 6, with 13 bases in between. The data were produced by immunoSEQ multiplex PCR, yet TCRdb's version contains in-frame clones alone and is incomplete. Among around 67,000 clones, under 95% were seen once, and the ten largest hold approximately 3%. This chain links TRBV6-5 with TRBJ2-3; D may correspond to TRBD1 or TRBD2 (5 bases each). Material for sequencing was peripheral blood mononuclear cells (PBMCs). The receptor's source is a man aged 35 to 55. The CDR3 DNA reads as TGTGCCAGCAGGAGGGGAGATCTCGATACGCAGTATTTT. This translates into CASRRGDLDTQYF.